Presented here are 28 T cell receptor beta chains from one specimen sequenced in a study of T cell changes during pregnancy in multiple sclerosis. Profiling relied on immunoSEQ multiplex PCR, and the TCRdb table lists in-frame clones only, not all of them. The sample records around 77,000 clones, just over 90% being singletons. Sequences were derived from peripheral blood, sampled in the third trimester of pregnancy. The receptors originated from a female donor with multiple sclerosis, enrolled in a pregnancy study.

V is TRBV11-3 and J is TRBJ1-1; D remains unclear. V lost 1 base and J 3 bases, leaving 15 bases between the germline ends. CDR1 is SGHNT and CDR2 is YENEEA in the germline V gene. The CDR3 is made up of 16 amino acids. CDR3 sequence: CASSLGVGSGDTEAFF. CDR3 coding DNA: TGTGCCAGCAGCTTAGGGGTAGGGAGCGGCGACACTGAAGCTTTCTTT.

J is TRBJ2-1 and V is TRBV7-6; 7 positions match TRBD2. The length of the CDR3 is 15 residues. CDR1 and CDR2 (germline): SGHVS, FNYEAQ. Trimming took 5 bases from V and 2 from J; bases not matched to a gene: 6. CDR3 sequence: CASSKGTIAYNEQFF. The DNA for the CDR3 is TGTGCCAGCAGCAAGGGGACTATCGCCTACAATGAGCAGTTCTTC.

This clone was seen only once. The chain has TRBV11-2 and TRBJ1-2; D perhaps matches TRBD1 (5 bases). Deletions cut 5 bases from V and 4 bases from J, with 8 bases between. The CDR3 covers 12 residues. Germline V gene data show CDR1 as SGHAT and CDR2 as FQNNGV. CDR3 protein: CASSPTGYGYTF. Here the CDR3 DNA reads TGTGCCAGCAGCCCCACAGGCTATGGCTACACCTTC.

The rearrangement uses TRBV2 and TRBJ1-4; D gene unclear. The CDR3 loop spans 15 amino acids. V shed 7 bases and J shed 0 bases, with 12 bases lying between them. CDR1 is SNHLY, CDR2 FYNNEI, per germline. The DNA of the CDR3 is TGTGCCAGCACTGCGCGACGGGCAACTAATGAAAAACTGTTTTTT. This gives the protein CASTARRATNEKLFF.

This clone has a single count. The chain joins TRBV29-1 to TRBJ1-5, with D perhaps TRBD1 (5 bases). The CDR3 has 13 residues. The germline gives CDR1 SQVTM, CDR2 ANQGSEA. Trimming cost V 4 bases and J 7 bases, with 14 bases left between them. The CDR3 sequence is CSVGGWVGQPQHF. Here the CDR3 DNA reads TGCAGCGTTGGGGGCTGGGTAGGACAGCCCCAGCATTTT.

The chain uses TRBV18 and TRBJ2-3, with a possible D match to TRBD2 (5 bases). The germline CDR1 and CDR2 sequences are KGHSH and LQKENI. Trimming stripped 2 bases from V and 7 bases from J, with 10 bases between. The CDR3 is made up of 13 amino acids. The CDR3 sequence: CASSPIERHTQYF. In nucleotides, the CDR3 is TGTGCCAGCTCACCAATAGAGCGGCATACGCAGTATTTT.

Here the CDR3 DNA reads TGTGCCAGTAGACCGGGACAGTCCTCTTTGTACTATGGCTACACCTTC. This gives the protein CASRPGQSSLYYGYTF. The chain employs TRBV19 and TRBJ1-2; the match to TRBD1 covers 7 bases. Germline V CDR1 and CDR2: LNHDA, SQIVND (reference sequence). V shed 6 bases, J shed 3 bases, and the junction held 13 bases outside the gene matches. The length of the CDR3 is 16 residues.

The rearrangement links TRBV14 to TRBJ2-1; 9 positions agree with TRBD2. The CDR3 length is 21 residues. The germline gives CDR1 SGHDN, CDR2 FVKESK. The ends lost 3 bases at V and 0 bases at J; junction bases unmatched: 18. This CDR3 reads CASSHPLFIAGDQNSYNEQFF. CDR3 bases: TGTGCCAGCAGCCACCCACTTTTTATAGCGGGAGACCAAAACTCCTACAATGAGCAGTTCTTC.

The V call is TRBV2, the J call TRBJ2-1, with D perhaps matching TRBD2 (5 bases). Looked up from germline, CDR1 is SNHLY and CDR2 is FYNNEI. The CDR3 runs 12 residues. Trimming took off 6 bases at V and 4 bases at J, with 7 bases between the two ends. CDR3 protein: CASRRRYNEQFF. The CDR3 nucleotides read TGTGCCAGCAGAAGGAGGTACAATGAGCAGTTCTTC.

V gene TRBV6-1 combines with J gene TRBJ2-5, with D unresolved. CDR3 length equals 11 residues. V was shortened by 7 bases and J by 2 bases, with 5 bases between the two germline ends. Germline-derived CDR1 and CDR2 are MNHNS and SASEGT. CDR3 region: CASNKQETQYF. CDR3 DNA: TGTGCCAGCAATAAACAAGAGACCCAGTACTTC.

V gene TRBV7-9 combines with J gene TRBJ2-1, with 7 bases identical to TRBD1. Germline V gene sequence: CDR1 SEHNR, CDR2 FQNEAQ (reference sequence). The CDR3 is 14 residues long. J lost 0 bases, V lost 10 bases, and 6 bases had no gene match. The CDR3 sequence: CAIWDSNSYNEQFF. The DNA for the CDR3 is TGTGCCATCTGGGACAGCAACTCCTACAATGAGCAGTTCTTC.

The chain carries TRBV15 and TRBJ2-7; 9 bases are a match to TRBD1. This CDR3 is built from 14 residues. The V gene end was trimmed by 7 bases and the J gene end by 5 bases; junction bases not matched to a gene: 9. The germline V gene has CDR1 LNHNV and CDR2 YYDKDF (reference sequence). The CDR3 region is CATNRDREYHEQYF. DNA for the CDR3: TGTGCCACCAACCGGGACAGGGAGTACCACGAGCAGTACTTC.

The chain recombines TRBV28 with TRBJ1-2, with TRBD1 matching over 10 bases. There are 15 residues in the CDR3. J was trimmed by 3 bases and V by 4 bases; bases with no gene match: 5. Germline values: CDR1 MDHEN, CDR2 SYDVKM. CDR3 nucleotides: TGTGCCAGCAGTTCGGGACAGGGGTCGGACTATGGCTACACCTTC. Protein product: CASSSGQGSDYGYTF.

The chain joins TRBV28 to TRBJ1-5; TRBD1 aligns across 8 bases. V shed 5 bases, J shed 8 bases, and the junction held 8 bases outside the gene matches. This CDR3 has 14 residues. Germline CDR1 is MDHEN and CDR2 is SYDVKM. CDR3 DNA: TGTGCCAGCAGTCCCCTGGACAGGGTTAAGCCCCAGCATTTT. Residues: CASSPLDRVKPQHF.

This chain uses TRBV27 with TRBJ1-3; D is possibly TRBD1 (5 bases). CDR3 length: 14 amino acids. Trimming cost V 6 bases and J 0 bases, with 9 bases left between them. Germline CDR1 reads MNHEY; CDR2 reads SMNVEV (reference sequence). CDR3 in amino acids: CASSNTGSGNTIYF. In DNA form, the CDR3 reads TGTGCCAGCAGCAATACAGGCTCTGGAAACACCATATATTTT.

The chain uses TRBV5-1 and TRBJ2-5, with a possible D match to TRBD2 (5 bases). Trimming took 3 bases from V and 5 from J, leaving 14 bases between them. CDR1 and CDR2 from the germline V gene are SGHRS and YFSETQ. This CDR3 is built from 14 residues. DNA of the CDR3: TGCGCCAGCAGCTCCGCTACGGGATCGGAGACCCAGTACTTC. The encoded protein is CASSSATGSETQYF.

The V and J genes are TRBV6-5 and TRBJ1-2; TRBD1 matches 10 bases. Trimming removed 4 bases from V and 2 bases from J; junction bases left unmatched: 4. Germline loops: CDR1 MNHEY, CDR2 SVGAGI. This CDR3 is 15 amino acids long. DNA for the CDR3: TGTGCCAGCAGTTGGGACAGGGGACCCAACTATGGCTACACCTTC. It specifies CASSWDRGPNYGYTF.

CDR3 in amino acids: CASSYPPYGYTF. The CDR3, as DNA: TGTGCCAGCAGTTACCCCCCATATGGCTACACCTTC. The gene calls are TRBV6-5 and TRBJ1-2; D uncertain. This CDR3 spans 12 amino acids. The germline gives CDR1 MNHEY, CDR2 SVGAGI. V lost 2 bases and J lost 5, with 6 bases in between.

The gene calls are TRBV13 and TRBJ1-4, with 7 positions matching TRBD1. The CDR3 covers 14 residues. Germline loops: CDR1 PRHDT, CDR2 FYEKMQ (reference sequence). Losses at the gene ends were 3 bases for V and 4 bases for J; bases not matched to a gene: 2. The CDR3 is CASSLNRGNEKLFF. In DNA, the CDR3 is TGTGCCAGCAGCTTGAACAGGGGTAATGAAAAACTGTTTTTT.

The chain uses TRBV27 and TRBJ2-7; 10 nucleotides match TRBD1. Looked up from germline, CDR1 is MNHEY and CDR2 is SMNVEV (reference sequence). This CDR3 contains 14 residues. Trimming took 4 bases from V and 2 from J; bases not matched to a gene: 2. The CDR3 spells CASSWTGGAYEQYF. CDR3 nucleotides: TGTGCCAGCAGTTGGACAGGGGGGGCCTACGAGCAGTACTTC.

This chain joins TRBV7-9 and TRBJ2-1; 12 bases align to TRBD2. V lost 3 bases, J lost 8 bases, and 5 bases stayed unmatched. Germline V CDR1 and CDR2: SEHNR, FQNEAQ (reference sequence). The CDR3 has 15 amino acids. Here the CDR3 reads CASSFRLAGAYEQFF. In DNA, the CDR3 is TGTGCCAGCAGCTTCCGACTAGCGGGAGCCTATGAGCAGTTCTTC.

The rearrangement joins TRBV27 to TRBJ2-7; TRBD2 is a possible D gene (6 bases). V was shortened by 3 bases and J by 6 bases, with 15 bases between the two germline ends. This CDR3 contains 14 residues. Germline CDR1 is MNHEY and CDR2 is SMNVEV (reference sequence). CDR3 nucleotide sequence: TGTGCCAGCAGTTTGGAGGGCCTCCCCAGCGAGCAGTACTTC. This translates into CASSLEGLPSEQYF.

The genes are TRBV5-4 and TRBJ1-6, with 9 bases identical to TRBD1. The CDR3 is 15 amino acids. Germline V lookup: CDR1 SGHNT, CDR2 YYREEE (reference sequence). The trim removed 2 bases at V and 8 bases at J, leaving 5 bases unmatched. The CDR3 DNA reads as TGTGCCAGCAGCTTACAGGGGGCTAAGGATTCACCCCTCCACTTT. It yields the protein CASSLQGAKDSPLHF.

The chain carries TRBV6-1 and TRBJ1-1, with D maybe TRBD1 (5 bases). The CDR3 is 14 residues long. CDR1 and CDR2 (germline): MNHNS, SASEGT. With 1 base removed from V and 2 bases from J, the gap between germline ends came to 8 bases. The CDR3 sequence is CASSEGGANTEAFF. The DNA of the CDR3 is TGTGCCAGCAGTGAAGGGGGCGCAAACACTGAAGCTTTCTTT.

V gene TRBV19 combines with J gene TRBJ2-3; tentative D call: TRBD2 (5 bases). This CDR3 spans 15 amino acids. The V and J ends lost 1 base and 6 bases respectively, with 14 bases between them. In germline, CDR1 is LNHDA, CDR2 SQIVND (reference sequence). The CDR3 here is CASSIGAGPLDTQYF. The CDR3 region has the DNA TGTGCCAGTAGTATAGGGGCGGGTCCTTTGGATACGCAGTATTTT.

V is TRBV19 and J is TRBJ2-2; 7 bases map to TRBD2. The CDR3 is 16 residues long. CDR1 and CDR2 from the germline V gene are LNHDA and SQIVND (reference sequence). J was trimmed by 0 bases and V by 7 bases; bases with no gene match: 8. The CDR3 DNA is TGTGCCAGTACCACCCGGGGACTACCGAACACCGGGGAGCTGTTTTTT. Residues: CASTTRGLPNTGELFF.

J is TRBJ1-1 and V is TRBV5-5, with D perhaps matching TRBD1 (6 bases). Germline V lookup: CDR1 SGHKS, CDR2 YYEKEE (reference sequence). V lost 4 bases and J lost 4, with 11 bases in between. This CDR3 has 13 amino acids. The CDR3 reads CASSPGGATEAFF. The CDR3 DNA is TGTGCCAGCAGCCCGGGGGGGGCCACTGAAGCTTTCTTT.

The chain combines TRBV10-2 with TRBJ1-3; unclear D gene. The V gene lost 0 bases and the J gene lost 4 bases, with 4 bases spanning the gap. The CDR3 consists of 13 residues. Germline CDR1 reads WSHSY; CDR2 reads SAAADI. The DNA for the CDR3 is TGCGCCAGCAGTGAGTCGAGGGGAAACACCATATATTTT. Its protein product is CASSESRGNTIYF.